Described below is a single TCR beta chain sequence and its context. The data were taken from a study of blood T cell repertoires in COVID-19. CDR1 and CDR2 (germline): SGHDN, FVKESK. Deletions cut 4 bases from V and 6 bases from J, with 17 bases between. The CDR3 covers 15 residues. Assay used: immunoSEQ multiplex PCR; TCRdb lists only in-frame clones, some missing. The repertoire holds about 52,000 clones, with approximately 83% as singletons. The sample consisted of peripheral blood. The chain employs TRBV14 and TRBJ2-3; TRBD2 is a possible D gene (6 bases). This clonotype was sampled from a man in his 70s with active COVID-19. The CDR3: CASSPTLAVGDTQYF. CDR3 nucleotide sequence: TGTGCCAGCAGCCCAACCTTAGCGGTCGGGGATACGCAGTATTTT.